This TCR beta chain was recovered during a study of cytomegalovirus exposure and HLA in healthy donors. Study-wide results and limits: Earlier analysis found most TCR beta V segments productive about 90% or about 30% of the time. Both high specificity and high sensitivity reportedly marked the classifier's diagnosis of cytomegalovirus status.

Those who donated were healthy bone marrow donors. Donors had nominal health at sampling but likely had unrecorded immune exposures. PCR primers comprised 60 Vbeta and 13 Jbeta primers. Profiling relied on immunoSEQ multiplex PCR, and the TCRdb table lists in-frame clones only, not all of them. The data show fewer than 250,000 clones, with 70% to 75% seen just once and approximately 5% held by the top ten. Concerning this clone: What it recognizes is unknown.

The CDR3 loop spans 16 amino acids. V was shortened by 0 bases and J by 2 bases, with 11 bases between the two germline ends. CDR1 and CDR2 from the germline V gene are LGHNA and YNFKEQ. The origin of this receptor is a man aged 30 to 39 in good health and CMV-seropositive. The sample taken for sequencing was PBMCs. The rearrangement links TRBV4-2 to TRBJ2-1; D is unclear. This CDR3 reads CASSQEGGGAYNEQFF. CDR3 coding DNA: TGTGCCAGCAGCCAAGAGGGTGGCGGAGCCTACAATGAGCAGTTCTTC.